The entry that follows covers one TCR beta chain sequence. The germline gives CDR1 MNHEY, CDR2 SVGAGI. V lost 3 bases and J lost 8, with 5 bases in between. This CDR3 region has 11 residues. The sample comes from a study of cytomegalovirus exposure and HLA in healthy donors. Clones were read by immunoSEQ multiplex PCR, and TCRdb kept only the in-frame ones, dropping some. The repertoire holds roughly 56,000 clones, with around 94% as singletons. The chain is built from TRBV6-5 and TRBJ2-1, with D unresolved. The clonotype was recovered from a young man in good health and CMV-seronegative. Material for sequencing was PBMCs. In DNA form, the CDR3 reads TGTGCCAGCAGTTATCTAGATGAGCAGTTCTTC. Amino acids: CASSYLDEQFF.